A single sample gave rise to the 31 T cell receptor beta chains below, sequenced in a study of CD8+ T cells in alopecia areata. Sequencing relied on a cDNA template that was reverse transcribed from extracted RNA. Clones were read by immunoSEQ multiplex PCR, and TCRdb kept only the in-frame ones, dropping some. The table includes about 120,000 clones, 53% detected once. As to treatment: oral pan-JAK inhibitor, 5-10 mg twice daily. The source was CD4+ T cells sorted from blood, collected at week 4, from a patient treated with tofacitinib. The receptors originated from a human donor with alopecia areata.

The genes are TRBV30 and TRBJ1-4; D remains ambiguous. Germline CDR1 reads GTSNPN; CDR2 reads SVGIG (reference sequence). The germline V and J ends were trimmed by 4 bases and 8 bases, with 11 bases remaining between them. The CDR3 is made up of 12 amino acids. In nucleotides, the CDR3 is TGTGCCTGGAACGGGAGTGGCGAAAAACTGTTTTTT. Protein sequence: CAWNGSGEKLFF.

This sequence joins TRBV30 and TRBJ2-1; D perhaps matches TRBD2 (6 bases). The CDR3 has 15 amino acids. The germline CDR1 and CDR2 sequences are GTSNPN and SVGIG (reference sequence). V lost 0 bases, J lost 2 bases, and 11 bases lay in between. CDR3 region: CAWSVARGPYNEQFF. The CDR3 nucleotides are TGTGCCTGGAGTGTTGCGCGGGGCCCCTACAATGAGCAGTTCTTC. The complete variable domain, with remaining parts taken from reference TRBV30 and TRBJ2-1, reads SQTIHQWPATLVQPVGSPLSLECTVEGTSNPNLYWYRQAAGRGLQLLFYSVGIGQISSEVPQNLSASRPQDRQFILSSKKLLLSDSGFYLCAWSVARGPYNEQFFGPGTRLTVL.

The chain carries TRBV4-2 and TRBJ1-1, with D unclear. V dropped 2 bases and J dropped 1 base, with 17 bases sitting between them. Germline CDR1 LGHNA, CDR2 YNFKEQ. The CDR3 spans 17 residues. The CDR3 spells CASSQTRIPQRNTEAFF. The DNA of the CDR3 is TGTGCCAGCAGCCAAACCAGAATTCCACAGAGGAACACTGAAGCTTTCTTT.

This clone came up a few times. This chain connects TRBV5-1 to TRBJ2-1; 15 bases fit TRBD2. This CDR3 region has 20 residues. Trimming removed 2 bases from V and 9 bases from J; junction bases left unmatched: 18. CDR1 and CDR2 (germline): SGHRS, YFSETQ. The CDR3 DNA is TGCGCCAGCAGCTTCTCCTCTCGGACTAGCGGGAGGGCCCGGGCCGGTGAGCAGTTCTTC. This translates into CASSFSSRTSGRARAGEQFF.

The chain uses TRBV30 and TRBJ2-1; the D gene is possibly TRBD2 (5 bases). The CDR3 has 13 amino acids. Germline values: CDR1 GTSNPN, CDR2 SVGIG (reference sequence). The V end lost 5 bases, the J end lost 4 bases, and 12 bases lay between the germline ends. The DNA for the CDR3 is TGTGCCTGGGGACTGGATAAATACAATGAGCAGTTCTTC. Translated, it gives CAWGLDKYNEQFF. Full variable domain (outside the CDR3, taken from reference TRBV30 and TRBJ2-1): SQTIHQWPATLVQPVGSPLSLECTVEGTSNPNLYWYRQAAGRGLQLLFYSVGIGQISSEVPQNLSASRPQDRQFILSSKKLLLSDSGFYLCAWGLDKYNEQFFGPGTRLTVL.

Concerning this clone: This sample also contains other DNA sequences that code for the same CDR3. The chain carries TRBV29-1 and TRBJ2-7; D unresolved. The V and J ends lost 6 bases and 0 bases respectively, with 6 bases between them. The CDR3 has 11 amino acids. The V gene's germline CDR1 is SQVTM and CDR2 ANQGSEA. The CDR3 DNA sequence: TGCAGCGTACGGAGCTCCTACGAGCAGTACTTC. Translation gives CSVRSSYEQYF.

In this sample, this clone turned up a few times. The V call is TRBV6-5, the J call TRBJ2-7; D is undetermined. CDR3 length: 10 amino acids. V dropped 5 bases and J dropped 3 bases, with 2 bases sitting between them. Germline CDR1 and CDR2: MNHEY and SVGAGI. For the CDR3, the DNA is TGTGCCAGCAGTCGCTACGAGCAGTACTTC. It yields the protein CASSRYEQYF.

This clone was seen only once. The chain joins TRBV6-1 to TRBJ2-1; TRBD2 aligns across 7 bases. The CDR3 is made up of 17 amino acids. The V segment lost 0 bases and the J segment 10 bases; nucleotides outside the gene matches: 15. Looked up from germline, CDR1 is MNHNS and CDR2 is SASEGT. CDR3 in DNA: TGTGCCAGCAGTGAAGCGCATTCCGGGGAGGGGCCCCCAGAGCAGTTCTTC. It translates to CASSEAHSGEGPPEQFF.

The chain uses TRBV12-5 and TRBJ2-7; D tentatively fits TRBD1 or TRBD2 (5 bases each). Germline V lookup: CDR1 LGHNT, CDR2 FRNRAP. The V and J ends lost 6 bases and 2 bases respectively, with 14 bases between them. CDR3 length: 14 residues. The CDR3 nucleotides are TGTGCTAGTGGCCCTCCCCGGGACCCCTACGAGCAGTACTTC. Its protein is CASGPPRDPYEQYF.

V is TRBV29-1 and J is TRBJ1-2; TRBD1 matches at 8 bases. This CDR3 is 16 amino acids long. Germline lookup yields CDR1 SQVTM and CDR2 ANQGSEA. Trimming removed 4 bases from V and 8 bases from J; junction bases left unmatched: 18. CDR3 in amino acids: CSVVSYRDRRDNGYTF. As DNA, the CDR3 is TGCAGCGTTGTGAGTTACCGGGACAGGAGAGACAACGGCTACACCTTC.

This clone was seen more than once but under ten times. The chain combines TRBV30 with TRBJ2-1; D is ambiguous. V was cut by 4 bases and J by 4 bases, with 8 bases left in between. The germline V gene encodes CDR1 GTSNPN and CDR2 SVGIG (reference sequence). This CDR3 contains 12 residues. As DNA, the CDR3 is TGTGCCTGGACAGGTGGATACAATGAGCAGTTCTTC. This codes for CAWTGGYNEQFF.

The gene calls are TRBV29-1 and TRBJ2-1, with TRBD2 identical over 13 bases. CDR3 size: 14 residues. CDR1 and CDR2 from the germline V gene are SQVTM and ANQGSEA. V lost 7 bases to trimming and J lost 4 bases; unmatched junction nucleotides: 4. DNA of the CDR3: TGCAGCGGGCTGGGACTAGCGGGATACAATGAGCAGTTCTTC. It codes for CSGLGLAGYNEQFF.

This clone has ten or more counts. In nucleotides, the CDR3 is TGTGCCAGCAGCTTGGGGGGACAGGGGCTCTACGAGCAGTACTTC. Its protein product is CASSLGGQGLYEQYF. The gene calls are TRBV5-4 and TRBJ2-7; 10 bases fit TRBD1. The CDR3 length is 15 residues. V lost 0 bases and J lost 3; bases outside the gene matches: 3. CDR1 and CDR2 (germline): SGHNT, YYREEE (reference sequence).

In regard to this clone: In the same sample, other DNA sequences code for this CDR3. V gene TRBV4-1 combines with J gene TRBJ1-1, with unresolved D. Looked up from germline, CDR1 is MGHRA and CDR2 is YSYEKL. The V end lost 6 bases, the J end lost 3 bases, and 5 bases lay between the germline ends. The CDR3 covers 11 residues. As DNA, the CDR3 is TGCGCCAGCAGACGAGACACTGAAGCTTTCTTT. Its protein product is CASRRDTEAFF.

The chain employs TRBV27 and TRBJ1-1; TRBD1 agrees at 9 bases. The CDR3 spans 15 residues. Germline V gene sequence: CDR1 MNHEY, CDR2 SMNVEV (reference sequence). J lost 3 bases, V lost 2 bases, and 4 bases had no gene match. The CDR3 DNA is TGTGCCAGCAGTTTAGGACAGGGGAGGGACACTGAAGCTTTCTTT. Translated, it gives CASSLGQGRDTEAFF.

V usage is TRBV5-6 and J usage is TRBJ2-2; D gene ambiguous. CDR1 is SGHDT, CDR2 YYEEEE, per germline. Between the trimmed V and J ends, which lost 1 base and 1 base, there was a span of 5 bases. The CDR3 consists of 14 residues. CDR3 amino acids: CASSLIENTGELFF. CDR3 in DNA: TGTGCCAGCAGCTTGATCGAGAACACCGGGGAGCTGTTTTTT.

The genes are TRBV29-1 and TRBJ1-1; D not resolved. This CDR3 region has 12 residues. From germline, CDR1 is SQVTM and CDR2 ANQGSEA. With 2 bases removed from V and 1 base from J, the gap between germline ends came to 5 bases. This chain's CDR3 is CSVERGNTEAFF. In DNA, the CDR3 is TGCAGCGTTGAACGTGGGAACACTGAAGCTTTCTTT.

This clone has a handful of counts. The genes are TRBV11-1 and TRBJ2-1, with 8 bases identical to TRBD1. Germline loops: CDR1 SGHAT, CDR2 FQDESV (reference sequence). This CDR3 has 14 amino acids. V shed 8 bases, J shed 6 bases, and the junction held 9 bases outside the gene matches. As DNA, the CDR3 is TGTGCCAGCGGTCGGACAGGGCGGTTCAATGAGCAGTTCTTC. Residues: CASGRTGRFNEQFF.

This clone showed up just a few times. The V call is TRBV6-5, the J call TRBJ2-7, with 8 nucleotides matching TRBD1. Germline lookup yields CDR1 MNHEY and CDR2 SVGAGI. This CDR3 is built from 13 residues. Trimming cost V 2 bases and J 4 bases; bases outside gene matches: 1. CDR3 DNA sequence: TGTGCCAGCAGTTACCGACAGGGGTACGAGCAGTACTTC. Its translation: CASSYRQGYEQYF.

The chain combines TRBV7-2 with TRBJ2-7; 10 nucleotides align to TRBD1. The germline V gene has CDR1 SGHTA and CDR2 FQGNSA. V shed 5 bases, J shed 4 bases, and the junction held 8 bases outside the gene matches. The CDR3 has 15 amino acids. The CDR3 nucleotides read TGTGCCAGCAGCCGATCGGGACAGGGGTCGTACGAGCAGTACTTC. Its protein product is CASSRSGQGSYEQYF. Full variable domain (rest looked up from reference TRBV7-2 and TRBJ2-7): GAGVSQSPSNKVTEKGKDVELRCDPISGHTALYWYRQSLGQGLEFLIYFQGNSAPDKSGLPSDRFSAERTGGSVSTLTIQRTQQEDSAVYLCASSRSGQGSYEQYFGPGTRLTVT.

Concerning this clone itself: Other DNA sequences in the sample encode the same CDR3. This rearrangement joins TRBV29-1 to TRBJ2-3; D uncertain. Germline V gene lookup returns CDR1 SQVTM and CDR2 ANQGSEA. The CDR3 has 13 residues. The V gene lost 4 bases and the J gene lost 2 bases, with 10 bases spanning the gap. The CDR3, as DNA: TGCAGCGTTGGGGGTAGAAACACAGATACGCAGTATTTT. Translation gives CSVGGRNTDTQYF.

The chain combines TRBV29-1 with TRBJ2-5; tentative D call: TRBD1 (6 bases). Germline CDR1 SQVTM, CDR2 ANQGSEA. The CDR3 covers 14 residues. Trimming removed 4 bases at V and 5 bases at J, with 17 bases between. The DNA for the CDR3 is TGCAGCGTTGCCAGACAGGCGCCTCAGGAGACCCAGTACTTC. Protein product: CSVARQAPQETQYF.

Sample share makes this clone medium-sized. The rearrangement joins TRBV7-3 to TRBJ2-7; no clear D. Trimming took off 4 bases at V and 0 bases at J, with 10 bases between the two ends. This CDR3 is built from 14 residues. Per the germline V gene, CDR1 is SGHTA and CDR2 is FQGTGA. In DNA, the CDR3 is TGTGCCAGCAGCTCTCTGCCTAGCTCCTACGAGCAGTACTTC. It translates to CASSSLPSSYEQYF.

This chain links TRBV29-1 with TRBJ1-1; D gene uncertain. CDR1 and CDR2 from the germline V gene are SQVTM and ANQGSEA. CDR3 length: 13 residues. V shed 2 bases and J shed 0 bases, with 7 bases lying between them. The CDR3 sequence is CSVEMSMNTEAFF. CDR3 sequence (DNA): TGCAGCGTTGAAATGAGCATGAACACTGAAGCTTTCTTT.

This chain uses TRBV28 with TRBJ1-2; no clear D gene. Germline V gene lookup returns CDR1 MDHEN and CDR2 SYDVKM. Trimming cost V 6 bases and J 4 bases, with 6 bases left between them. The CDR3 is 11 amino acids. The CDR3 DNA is TGTGCCAGCAGCTTTGTCTATGGCTACACCTTC. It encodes CASSFVYGYTF.

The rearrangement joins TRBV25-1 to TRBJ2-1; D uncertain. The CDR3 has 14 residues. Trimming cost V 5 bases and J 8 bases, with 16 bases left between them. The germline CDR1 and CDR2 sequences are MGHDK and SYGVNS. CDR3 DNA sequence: TGTGCCAGCAGTTTACCCCAGGCCCGCGATGAGCAGTTCTTC. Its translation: CASSLPQARDEQFF.

The CDR3 bases are TGTGCCAGTAGTCAACCTGCGGGGGCATCCTATAATTCACCCCTCCACTTT. It specifies CASSQPAGASYNSPLHF. The rearrangement uses TRBV19 and TRBJ1-6; tentative D call: TRBD1 (6 bases). The CDR3 extends over 17 amino acids. Germline V gives CDR1 LNHDA, CDR2 SQIVND (reference sequence). The V and J ends lost 5 bases and 1 base respectively, with 15 bases between them.

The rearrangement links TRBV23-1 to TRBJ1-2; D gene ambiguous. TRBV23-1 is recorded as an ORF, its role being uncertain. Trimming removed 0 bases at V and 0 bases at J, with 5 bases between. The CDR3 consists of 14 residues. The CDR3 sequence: CASSQSPANYGYTF. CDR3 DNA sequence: TGCGCCAGCAGTCAATCTCCAGCTAACTATGGCTACACCTTC.

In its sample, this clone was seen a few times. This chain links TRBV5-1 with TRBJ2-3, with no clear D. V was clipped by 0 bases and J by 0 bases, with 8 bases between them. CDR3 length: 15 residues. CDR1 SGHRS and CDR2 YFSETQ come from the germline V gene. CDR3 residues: CASSLAGVSTDTQYF. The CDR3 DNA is TGCGCCAGCAGCTTGGCTGGCGTTAGCACAGATACGCAGTATTTT.

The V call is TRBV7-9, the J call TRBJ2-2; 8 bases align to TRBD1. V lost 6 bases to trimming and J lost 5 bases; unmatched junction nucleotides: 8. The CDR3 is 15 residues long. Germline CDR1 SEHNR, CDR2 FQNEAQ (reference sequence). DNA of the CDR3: TGTGCCAGCAGGCCGGCAGGGGGCGCAACCGGGGAGCTGTTTTTT. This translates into CASRPAGGATGELFF.

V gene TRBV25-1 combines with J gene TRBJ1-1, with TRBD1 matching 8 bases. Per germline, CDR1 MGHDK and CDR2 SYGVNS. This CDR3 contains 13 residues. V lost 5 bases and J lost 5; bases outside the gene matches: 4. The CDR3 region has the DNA TGTGCCAGCAGTTCACAGGGGGTAACTGAAGCTTTCTTT. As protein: CASSSQGVTEAFF. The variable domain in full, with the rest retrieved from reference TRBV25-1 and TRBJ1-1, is EADIYQTPRYLVIGTGKKITLECSQTMGHDKMYWYQQDPGMELHLIHYSYGVNSTEKGDLSSESTVSRIRTEHFPLTLESARPSHTSQYLCASSSQGVTEAFFGQGTRLTVV.